This is a list of T cell receptor beta chains from one sample in a study of T cells in Graves' hyperthyroidism and ophthalmopathy. TCRdb used MiXCR to reprocess the multiplex PCR reads, holding one entry per CDR3 protein. Of around 800,000 distinct CDR3 sequences in the sample, 38% are singletons; the top ten hold 7% to 10%. Sample: blood. The receptors here all came from a man younger than 30 with Graves' hyperthyroidism. Each CDR3 is given with its conserved first and last residue. A D gene is named only where the DNA matches it firmly. Size values are once, few and many counts, or a class for expanded clones, and some rows have none.

D gene: TRBD1; clone size: .; V gene: TRBV5-4; J gene: TRBJ2-6; CDR3 DNA: TGTGCCAGCAGCTTAGAGGGGACCAGGGGGCCCGACGTCCTGACTTTC; CDR3 protein: CASSLEGTRGPDVLTF
D gene: TRBD2; clone size: many; V gene: TRBV25-1; J gene: TRBJ2-5; CDR3 DNA: TGTGCCAGCAGTGATTCGGGGGGAGCCCCTCAAGAGACCCAGTACTTC; CDR3 protein: CASSDSGGAPQETQYF
D gene: .; clone size: once; V gene: TRBV15; J gene: TRBJ1-5; CDR3 DNA: TGTGCCACCAACCCGTTAGCGGGAGGGGTTAGCAATCAGCCCCAGCATTTT; CDR3 protein: CATNPLAGGVSNQPQHF
D gene: TRBD1; clone size: .; V gene: TRBV2; J gene: TRBJ1-4; CDR3 DNA: TGTGCCAGCAGTGCAAACAGGGGGCACGATGAAAAACTGTTTTTT; CDR3 protein: CASSANRGHDEKLFF
D gene: TRBD1; clone size: few; V gene: TRBV7-3; J gene: TRBJ2-7; CDR3 DNA: TGCGCCAGCAGCGCTCCGGGACAGGCTGCCTACGAGCAGTACTTC; CDR3 protein: CASSAPGQAAYEQYF
D gene: .; clone size: many; V gene: TRBV20-1; J gene: TRBJ1-5; CDR3 DNA: TGCAGTGCTAGACAGTACCTCGGCAATCAGCCCCAGCATTTT; CDR3 protein: CSARQYLGNQPQHF
D gene: .; clone size: many; V gene: TRBV19; J gene: TRBJ1-1; CDR3 DNA: TGTGCCAGTAATCTTGGGGTTGCTGAAGCTTTCTTT; CDR3 protein: CASNLGVAEAFF
D gene: .; clone size: many; V gene: TRBV29-1; J gene: TRBJ2-7; CDR3 DNA: TGCAGCGTTGGGGAGGAGGACACCTACGAGCAGTACTTC; CDR3 protein: CSVGEEDTYEQYF
D gene: .; clone size: few; V gene: TRBV7-2; J gene: TRBJ1-5; CDR3 DNA: TGTGCCAGCTTTGCTCCCAGGCATAGCAATCAGCCCCAGCATTTT; CDR3 protein: CASFAPRHSNQPQHF
D gene: .; clone size: many; V gene: TRBV10-3; J gene: TRBJ2-5; CDR3 DNA: TGTGCCATCAGCTCCGGGACGTCTCAAGAGACCCAGTACTTC; CDR3 protein: CAISSGTSQETQYF
D gene: .; clone size: .; V gene: TRBV19; J gene: TRBJ2-6; CDR3 DNA: TGTGCCAGTAGTATAGATATAAAAAACGTCCTGACTTTC; CDR3 protein: CASSIDIKNVLTF
D gene: .; clone size: many; V gene: TRBV12-3/TRBV12-4; J gene: TRBJ1-4; CDR3 DNA: TGTGCCAGCACTCTGGAGGGGGAACTGTTTTTT; CDR3 protein: CASTLEGELFF
D gene: .; clone size: few; V gene: TRBV20-1; J gene: TRBJ2-7; CDR3 DNA: TGCAGTGCCCGACCTCGATCAGGGTACAACGAGCAGTACTTC; CDR3 protein: CSARPRSGYNEQYF
D gene: .; clone size: .; V gene: TRBV20-1; J gene: TRBJ2-7; CDR3 DNA: TGCAGTGCAAACCCCCGGACCGGGACTGACGCCTACGAGCAGTACTTC; CDR3 protein: CSANPRTGTDAYEQYF
D gene: .; clone size: many; V gene: TRBV2; J gene: TRBJ1-2; CDR3 DNA: TGTGCCATCTACCGGGGGGCTGGCTACACCTTC; CDR3 protein: CAIYRGAGYTF
D gene: .; clone size: .; V gene: TRBV20-1; J gene: TRBJ1-5; CDR3 DNA: TGCAGTGCTAAGAAAGGGATCAATCAGCCCCAGCATTTT; CDR3 protein: CSAKKGINQPQHF
D gene: .; clone size: .; V gene: TRBV7-9; J gene: TRBJ1-4; CDR3 DNA: TGTGCCAGCAGCTTATCGGGGTCGACTGAAAAACTGTTTTTT; CDR3 protein: CASSLSGSTEKLFF
D gene: TRBD1; clone size: .; V gene: TRBV29-1; J gene: TRBJ1-1; CDR3 DNA: TGCAGCTCTAACAGGGGCATCTCGCCTGAAGCTTTCTTT; CDR3 protein: CSSNRGISPEAFF
D gene: .; clone size: .; V gene: TRBV29-1; J gene: TRBJ2-7; CDR3 DNA: TGCAGCGTTGAAGACGGGCAGTACTTC; CDR3 protein: CSVEDGQYF
D gene: .; clone size: .; V gene: TRBV19; J gene: TRBJ2-2; CDR3 DNA: TGTGCCAGTAGTGCAGGGATGGACACCGGGGAGCTGTTTTTT; CDR3 protein: CASSAGMDTGELFF
D gene: TRBD1; clone size: once; V gene: TRBV25-1; J gene: TRBJ1-4; CDR3 DNA: TGTGCCTGGAGTGTCCGAAGTTACCGGGACAGTTCTAATGAAAAACTGTTTTTT; CDR3 protein: CAWSVRSYRDSSNEKLFF
D gene: TRBD2; clone size: .; V gene: TRBV6-5; J gene: TRBJ2-7; CDR3 DNA: TGTGCCAGCAGTTTTGTGCGGGGGGCGGGTGAGCAGTACTTC; CDR3 protein: CASSFVRGAGEQYF
D gene: .; clone size: .; V gene: TRBV2; J gene: TRBJ2-7; CDR3 DNA: TGTGCCAGCAGCCTCACAATGGGACCACGCTACGAGCAGTACTTC; CDR3 protein: CASSLTMGPRYEQYF
D gene: .; clone size: .; V gene: TRBV5-1; J gene: TRBJ2-3; CDR3 DNA: TGCGCCAGCAGCTTGGAAGGTGCTAGCACAGATACGCAGTATTTT; CDR3 protein: CASSLEGASTDTQYF
D gene: .; clone size: many; V gene: TRBV19; J gene: TRBJ1-1; CDR3 DNA: TGTGCCAGTAGTATCCTCAACAGGGAGGACACTGAAGCTTTCTTT; CDR3 protein: CASSILNREDTEAFF
D gene: .; clone size: .; V gene: TRBV10-3; J gene: TRBJ1-2; CDR3 DNA: TGTGCCACGTGGGAGGGACTGAGGGGCAATGGCTACACCTTC; CDR3 protein: CATWEGLRGNGYTF
D gene: .; clone size: few; V gene: TRBV7-9; J gene: TRBJ1-4; CDR3 DNA: TGTGCCAGCAGCTTCGAAGGGATCAGCGCTAATGAAAAACTGTTTTTT; CDR3 protein: CASSFEGISANEKLFF
D gene: .; clone size: .; V gene: TRBV5-8; J gene: TRBJ2-2; CDR3 DNA: TGTGCCAGCAGCTCACCCTGGGGAGGGGGCAGGAACACCGGGGGGCTGTTTTTT; CDR3 protein: CASSSPWGGGRNTGGLFF
D gene: .; clone size: .; V gene: TRBV6-5; J gene: TRBJ2-2; CDR3 DNA: TGTGCCAGCAGTCCCTGGGGGACGACCGGGGAGCTGTTTTTT; CDR3 protein: CASSPWGTTGELFF
D gene: .; clone size: .; V gene: TRBV6-5; J gene: TRBJ2-5; CDR3 DNA: TGTGCCGCATCAGGCAACCAAGAGACCCAGTACTTC; CDR3 protein: CAASGNQETQYF
D gene: .; clone size: once; V gene: TRBV29-1; J gene: TRBJ1-4; CDR3 DNA: TGCAGCGTTGAGGGCAATGAAAAACTGTTTTTT; CDR3 protein: CSVEGNEKLFF
D gene: TRBD1; clone size: few; V gene: TRBV10-3; J gene: TRBJ2-7; CDR3 DNA: TGTGCCAGTCAGGGGGAGCTACGGACCTACGAGCAGTACTTC; CDR3 protein: CASQGELRTYEQYF
D gene: .; clone size: few; V gene: TRBV12-3/TRBV12-4; J gene: TRBJ1-5; CDR3 DNA: TGTGCCAGCAGAAAAGAGAATCAGCCCCAGCATTTT; CDR3 protein: CASRKENQPQHF
D gene: .; clone size: .; V gene: TRBV25-1; J gene: TRBJ1-6; CDR3 DNA: TGTGCCAGCAGTTTCGGACACAACGGATCACCCCTCCACTTT; CDR3 protein: CASSFGHNGSPLHF
D gene: .; clone size: .; V gene: TRBV10-3; J gene: TRBJ1-1; CDR3 DNA: TGTGCCATCAGTCGCACAGACTACCGTTCGGCTTTCTTT; CDR3 protein: CAISRTDYRSAFF
D gene: TRBD2; clone size: .; V gene: TRBV20-1; J gene: TRBJ2-2; CDR3 DNA: TGCAGTGCTAACAAGGCGGGAGGAAACACCGGGGAGCTGTTTTTT; CDR3 protein: CSANKAGGNTGELFF
D gene: .; clone size: .; V gene: TRBV20-1; J gene: TRBJ2-7; CDR3 DNA: TGCAGTGCTAGACCCTCGGGGGAGCAGTACTTC; CDR3 protein: CSARPSGEQYF
D gene: .; clone size: many; V gene: TRBV20-1; J gene: TRBJ1-2; CDR3 DNA: TGCAGTGCTCAGACTGGGGGGTACTATGGCTACACCTTC; CDR3 protein: CSAQTGGYYGYTF
D gene: TRBD1; clone size: .; V gene: TRBV5-1; J gene: TRBJ2-5; CDR3 DNA: TGCGCCAGCAGCTTGCCCGGACAGGGACAAGAGACCCAGTACTTC; CDR3 protein: CASSLPGQGQETQYF
D gene: TRBD1; clone size: .; V gene: TRBV10-3; J gene: TRBJ1-6; CDR3 DNA: TGTGCCATCAACAGGGACAGGGCTTCACCCCTCCACTTT; CDR3 protein: CAINRDRASPLHF
D gene: .; clone size: few; V gene: TRBV10-3; J gene: TRBJ1-2; CDR3 DNA: TGTGCCAGCTTTTTGGAGGGGATCCCTAACTATGGCTACACCTTC; CDR3 protein: CASFLEGIPNYGYTF
D gene: .; clone size: .; V gene: TRBV6-1; J gene: TRBJ1-2; CDR3 DNA: TGTGCCAGCAGTGATTTAAGGGGGAATAGCTACACCTTC; CDR3 protein: CASSDLRGNSYTF
D gene: .; clone size: .; V gene: TRBV29-1; J gene: TRBJ1-4; CDR3 DNA: TGCAGCGTTGCAGCGGGAGTGGGAGAGACCCCAAATGAAAAACTGTTTTTT; CDR3 protein: CSVAAGVGETPNEKLFF
D gene: .; clone size: few; V gene: TRBV7-3; J gene: TRBJ2-7; CDR3 DNA: TGTGCCAGCAGCTTAAAACAGGGCCCCTACGAGCAGTACTTC; CDR3 protein: CASSLKQGPYEQYF
D gene: TRBD1; clone size: few; V gene: TRBV6-5; J gene: TRBJ1-2; CDR3 DNA: TGTGCCAGCAGTTACTCGGGACAGGGGAGCGGCTACACCTTC; CDR3 protein: CASSYSGQGSGYTF
D gene: .; clone size: .; V gene: TRBV20-1; J gene: TRBJ1-6; CDR3 DNA: TGCAGTGCTAGTAGGACCCCAGGGAAGAATTCACCCCTCCACTTT; CDR3 protein: CSASRTPGKNSPLHF
D gene: TRBD1; clone size: .; V gene: TRBV5-1; J gene: TRBJ2-5; CDR3 DNA: TGCGCCAGCAGCGTTCGCACAGGGGGAAAAGAGACCCAGTACTTC; CDR3 protein: CASSVRTGGKETQYF
D gene: .; clone size: many; V gene: TRBV10-3; J gene: TRBJ1-1; CDR3 DNA: TGTGCCATCACCGGGGACCGGGGAGACACTGAAGCTTTCTTT; CDR3 protein: CAITGDRGDTEAFF